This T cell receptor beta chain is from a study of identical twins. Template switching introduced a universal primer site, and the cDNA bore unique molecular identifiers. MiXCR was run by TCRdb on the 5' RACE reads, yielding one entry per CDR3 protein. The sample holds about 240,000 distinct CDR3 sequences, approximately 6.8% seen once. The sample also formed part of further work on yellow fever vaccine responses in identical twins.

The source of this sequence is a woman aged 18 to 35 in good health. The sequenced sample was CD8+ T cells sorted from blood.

The CDR3 spells CASGTSGGAYEQFF. DNA of the CDR3: TGTGCTAGTGGTACTAGCGGGGGGGCCTATGAGCAGTTCTTC. This chain connects TRBV12-5 to TRBJ2-1, with 13 nucleotides matching TRBD2. CDR3 length equals 14 residues. V lost 5 bases, J lost 8 bases, and 3 bases stayed unmatched. The V gene's germline CDR1 is LGHNT and CDR2 FRNRAP.